This TCR beta chain was captured in a study of monozygotic twins with inflammatory bowel disease. This CDR3 region has 15 residues. Molecular identifiers with 6-nucleotide sample barcodes were added during cDNA synthesis via template switching. TCRdb reprocessed the 5' RACE reads and keeps a single row for each CDR3 protein, giving no DNA. In total, the table holds more than 100,000 distinct CDR3 sequences. Study results and limitations: The study found lower TCRbeta diversity (inverse Simpson) in IBD patients than in healthy co-twins.

Details on this clonotype: The antigen is unknown.

This receptor was obtained from a human donor with ulcerative colitis or Crohn's disease, or a healthy co-twin of an affected twin (not recorded which). The sample consisted of blood. The chain uses TRBV12-3 or TRBV12-4 and TRBJ2-5; the D call of TRBD2 rests on TCRdb alone, since no DNA is present to check it. CDR3 loop: CASSASGTRGETQYF.